A single sample is the source of the 19 T cell receptor beta chains below, sequenced in a study of shared clonotypes between healthy human individuals. Some clones are missing from TCRdb's copy, which holds only in-frame ones; the method was immunoSEQ multiplex PCR. The sample consists of around 2.1 million clones, approximately 96% of them appearing once. Sequencing was performed on naive CD4+ T cells sorted from blood. Subset noted: CD45RA+ positively selected. These receptors originate from a man aged 18 to 29 in good health.

V is TRBV9 and J is TRBJ2-7; D gene ambiguous. Trimming cost V 3 bases and J 6 bases, with 13 bases left between them. The CDR3 loop spans 13 amino acids. Looked up from germline, CDR1 is SGDLS and CDR2 is YYNGEE. The DNA for the CDR3 is TGTGCCAGCAGCGGCATAGACTGGGGCGAGCAGTACTTC. It encodes CASSGIDWGEQYF.

The V and J genes are TRBV18 and TRBJ1-5; D unclear. In germline, CDR1 is KGHSH, CDR2 LQKENI. The CDR3 spans 13 residues. V shed 4 bases and J shed 7 bases, with 11 bases lying between them. This CDR3 is CASSLEGGQPQHF. The CDR3 nucleotides read TGTGCCAGCTCACTGGAGGGCGGGCAGCCCCAGCATTTT.

The rearrangement joins TRBV5-5 to TRBJ2-2; TRBD2 might be the D (6 bases). The germline V gene has CDR1 SGHKS and CDR2 YYEKEE (reference sequence). V was clipped by 0 bases and J by 6 bases, with 12 bases between them. The CDR3 runs 15 residues. CDR3: CASSLVGGVPGELFF. The CDR3 DNA reads TGTGCCAGCAGCTTGGTTGGAGGGGTTCCCGGGGAGCTGTTTTTT.

V is TRBV4-3 and J is TRBJ2-5, with 7 bases fitting TRBD1. With 3 bases clipped from V and 1 base from J, the junction kept 8 bases outside the gene matches. This CDR3 is 16 amino acids long. Germline values: CDR1 LGHNA, CDR2 YSLEER. The CDR3 sequence is CASSQAWTGIQETQYF. CDR3 in DNA: TGCGCCAGCAGCCAGGCCTGGACAGGAATCCAAGAGACCCAGTACTTC.

The chain carries TRBV5-5 and TRBJ1-3; D possibly corresponds to TRBD1 (5 bases). Germline-derived CDR1 and CDR2 are SGHKS and YYEKEE (reference sequence). The CDR3 extends over 16 amino acids. V dropped 4 bases and J dropped 3 bases, with 17 bases sitting between them. The CDR3 protein is CASSVSSGANGNTIYF. The CDR3 DNA reads as TGTGCCAGCAGCGTGTCATCCGGGGCTAATGGAAACACCATATATTTT.

The chain has TRBV5-3 and TRBJ1-3; D remains unclear. TRBV5-3 qualifies as an ORF whose function is uncertain. The CDR3 extends over 15 amino acids. V gave up 9 bases and J gave up 8 bases, with 24 bases separating them. The chain's CDR3 is CATPDAEPAVDTIYF. CDR3 sequence (DNA): TGTGCCACTCCGGATGCGGAGCCGGCGGTGGACACCATATATTTT.

J is TRBJ1-5 and V is TRBV2; 11 bases are a match to TRBD1. Germline-derived CDR1 and CDR2 are SNHLY and FYNNEI. J gave up 8 bases and V 8 bases, and 8 bases lay outside the gene matches. There are 14 residues in the CDR3. CDR3 sequence: CASLVDRGLEPQHF. CDR3 sequence (DNA): TGTGCCAGCCTCGTGGACAGGGGGCTTGAGCCCCAGCATTTT. Looking up the rest from reference TRBV2 and TRBJ1-5 gives the full variable domain: EPEVTQTPSHQVTQMGQEVILRCVPISNHLYFYWYRQILGQKVEFLVSFYNNEISEKSEIFDDQFSVERPDGSNFTLKIRSTKLEDSAMYFCASLVDRGLEPQHFGDGTRLSIL.

This sequence joins TRBV6-5 and TRBJ1-6; TRBD1 might be the D (5 bases). The germline V gene encodes CDR1 MNHEY and CDR2 SVGAGI. Trimming stripped 11 bases from V and 7 bases from J, with 21 bases between. The CDR3 contains 15 residues. In DNA form, the CDR3 reads TGTGCCGCTGGGGTGGGGCGCCTTCTGAATTCACCCCTCCACTTT. Residues: CAAGVGRLLNSPLHF.

The chain recombines TRBV25-1 with TRBJ2-2; D may correspond to TRBD1 or TRBD2 (5 bases each). CDR3 length equals 18 residues. V was cut by 4 bases and J by 2 bases, with 20 bases left in between. CDR1 is MGHDK and CDR2 is SYGVNS in the germline V gene. CDR3 region: CASSAFAGGAPNTGELFF. The CDR3 nucleotides are TGTGCCAGCAGTGCCTTCGCGGGTGGGGCTCCAAACACCGGGGAGCTGTTTTTT. Filled out from reference TRBV25-1 and TRBJ2-2, the complete variable domain reads EADIYQTPRYLVIGTGKKITLECSQTMGHDKMYWYQQDPGMELHLIHYSYGVNSTEKGDLSSESTVSRIRTEHFPLTLESARPSHTSQYLCASSAFAGGAPNTGELFFGEGSRLTVL.

The chain recombines TRBV19 with TRBJ1-1; D remains ambiguous. V lost 3 bases and J 4 bases, leaving 9 bases between the germline ends. The CDR3 consists of 13 residues. Germline values: CDR1 LNHDA, CDR2 SQIVND (reference sequence). The CDR3 is CASSIMSGTEAFF. Written as DNA, the CDR3 is TGTGCCAGTAGTATTATGAGTGGCACTGAAGCTTTCTTT.

This clone was seen only once. J is TRBJ1-4 and V is TRBV30; D may be TRBD1 (6 bases). V was cut by 3 bases and J by 6 bases, with 11 bases left in between. This CDR3 is 13 amino acids long. Germline V CDR1 and CDR2: GTSNPN, SVGIG (reference sequence). The CDR3 reads CAWRRQVYEKLFF. The CDR3 DNA reads as TGTGCCTGGAGAAGACAGGTCTATGAAAAACTGTTTTTT.

The genes are TRBV30 and TRBJ1-2; 8 bases match TRBD1. Germline V gene lookup returns CDR1 GTSNPN and CDR2 SVGIG (reference sequence). The CDR3 covers 12 residues. V dropped 4 bases and J dropped 5; count of bases not matched to a gene: 3. CDR3 protein: CAWIGTGYGYTF. The DNA for the CDR3 is TGTGCCTGGATTGGGACAGGATATGGCTACACCTTC.

The V and J genes are TRBV28 and TRBJ1-5, with D unresolved. V was shortened by 5 bases and J by 7 bases, with 15 bases between the two germline ends. The germline gives CDR1 MDHEN, CDR2 SYDVKM. The CDR3 is 14 residues long. CDR3 sequence reads: CASSPPFSWQPQHF. The CDR3 DNA follows: TGTGCCAGCAGTCCCCCCTTTAGTTGGCAGCCCCAGCATTTT.

The chain has TRBV6-1 and TRBJ1-2; D call uncertain. Trimming stripped 2 bases from V and 1 base from J, with 11 bases between. Germline V gene lookup returns CDR1 MNHNS and CDR2 SASEGT. This CDR3 is 15 amino acids long. CDR3 region: CASSERREGNYGYTF. In nucleotides, the CDR3 is TGTGCCAGCAGTGAACGTCGGGAGGGTAACTATGGCTACACCTTC.

The table lists this clone with a count of one. The V call is TRBV9, the J call TRBJ2-1, with TRBD1 as a possible D gene (5 bases). V lost 3 bases to trimming and J lost 6 bases, with 13 bases between them. CDR3 length: 14 amino acids. CDR1 and CDR2 (germline): SGDLS, YYNGEE. CDR3 sequence (DNA): TGTGCCAGCAGCGCTCAGGGAATGGGCAATGAGCAGTTCTTC. This translates into CASSAQGMGNEQFF.

This clone was detected once. The chain is built from TRBV5-1 and TRBJ1-4, with D possibly TRBD1 on 5 matching bases. CDR1 and CDR2 (germline): SGHRS, YFSETQ. This CDR3 contains 15 residues. V was clipped by 4 bases and J by 1 base, with 11 bases between them. This CDR3 is CASSDPRGTNEKLFF. As DNA, the CDR3 is TGCGCCAGCAGCGACCCTAGGGGAACTAATGAAAAACTGTTTTTT.

CDR3 coding DNA: TGCGCCAGCAGTGGAGGCAGGGGGACTGGGGCCAACGTCCTGACTTTC. Its translation is CASSGGRGTGANVLTF. This chain links TRBV10-2 with TRBJ2-6; TRBD1 matches 7 bases. Per germline, CDR1 WSHSY and CDR2 SAAADI. V lost 4 bases to trimming and J lost 2 bases; unmatched junction nucleotides: 5. The CDR3 loop spans 16 amino acids.

This clone was observed a handful of times. The chain links TRBV10-3 to TRBJ2-7; 8 nucleotides agree with TRBD1. CDR3 length: 17 amino acids. CDR1 and CDR2 from the germline V gene are ENHRY and SYGVKD. J was trimmed by 3 bases and V by 2 bases; bases with no gene match: 12. For the CDR3, the DNA is TGTGCCATCAGTGAGCCGCCCTTGTCGGGACAGGACTACGAGCAGTACTTC. Its translation: CAISEPPLSGQDYEQYF.

To note about this clone: Other DNA sequences in the same sample also yield this CDR3. The chain recombines TRBV5-1 with TRBJ2-3; D may be TRBD2 (5 bases). The CDR3 is 14 amino acids. V gave up 0 bases and J gave up 4 bases, with 9 bases separating them. Germline CDR1 and CDR2: SGHRS and YFSETQ. CDR3 coding DNA: TGCGCCAGCAGCTTGGGAGGGTCCGCAGATACGCAGTATTTT. Amino acid sequence: CASSLGGSADTQYF. The complete variable domain, with remaining parts taken from reference TRBV5-1 and TRBJ2-3, reads KAGVTQTPRYLIKTRGQQVTLSCSPISGHRSVSWYQQTPGQGLQFLFEYFSETQRNKGNFPGRFSGRQFSNSRSEMNVSTLELGDSALYLCASSLGGSADTQYFGPGTRLTVL.